This T cell receptor beta chain was obtained from a study of shared clonotypes between healthy human individuals. Looked up from germline, CDR1 is MNHNS and CDR2 is SASEGT. This CDR3 is built from 11 residues. V was shortened by 5 bases and J by 8 bases, with 8 bases between the two germline ends. Every subset's genomic DNA went evenly onto several immunoSEQ plates. Assay used: immunoSEQ multiplex PCR; TCRdb lists only in-frame clones, some missing. In the table there are about 1.1 million clones, 78% of which are singletons. Donors comprised healthy HIV-negative adults lacking recent acute infections or vaccinations.

The TCR was taken from a young man in good health. Some clones in this sample may be carry-over from other donors' samples. The rearrangement joins TRBV6-1 to TRBJ2-3; D call uncertain. Sequencing was done on a sample of memory CD4+ T cells from PBMCs. The subset here: CD45RA-negative fraction. The CDR3 here is CASSYGGTQYF. The CDR3 nucleotides are TGTGCCAGCAGTTACGGCGGTACGCAGTATTTT.